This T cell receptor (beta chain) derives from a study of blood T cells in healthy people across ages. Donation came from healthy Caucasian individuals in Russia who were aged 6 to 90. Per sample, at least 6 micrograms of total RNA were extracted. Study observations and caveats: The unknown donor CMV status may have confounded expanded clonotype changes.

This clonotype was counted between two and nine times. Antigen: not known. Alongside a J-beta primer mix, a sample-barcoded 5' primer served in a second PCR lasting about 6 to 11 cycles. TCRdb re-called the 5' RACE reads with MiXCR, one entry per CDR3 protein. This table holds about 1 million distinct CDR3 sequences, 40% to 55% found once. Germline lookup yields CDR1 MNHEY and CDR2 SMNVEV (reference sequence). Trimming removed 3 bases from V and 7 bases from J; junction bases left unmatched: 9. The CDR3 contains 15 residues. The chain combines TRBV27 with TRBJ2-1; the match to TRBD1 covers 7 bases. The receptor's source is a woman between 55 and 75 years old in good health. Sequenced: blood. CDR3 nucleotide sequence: TGTGCCAGCAGTTTGTCACAGGGGTTAATAAATGAGCAGTTCTTC. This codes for CASSLSQGLINEQFF.